This T cell receptor (beta chain) derives from a study of T cells after yellow fever vaccination (dated by TCRdb to about 2019). Study-level background: The SMART-Seq v4 Ultra Low Input RNA kit was used to prepare libraries from fractions with low cell numbers. Bulk TCR alpha and beta repertoires were sequenced longitudinally to track T-cell clones before and after primary and booster YFV17D yellow fever vaccination. Two healthy male donors, one aged 18 to 30 and one aged 30 to 39 years, were included in the cohort. Bulk PBMC replicates and cell subsets were isolated from blood drawn at multiple timepoints before and after both primary and secondary immunization. The paper as a whole reports these results and caveats: The study included only a couple of donors, which limits how far the findings can be generalized. Computational filtering was required because FACS-sorted repertoires could contain abundant contaminating clonotypes from the bulk population. A small fraction of clonotypes appeared in both the CD4 and CD8 compartments, likely as a result of convergent recombination. After the booster, most of the clones that had expanded following primary vaccination were detected again (almost 98% of CD4 and roughly nine tenths of CD8), which suggests that memory was broadly maintained. Compared with the primary T-cell response, the secondary T-cell response was weaker but faster, peaking on day 5 rather than day 15.

The sample was run on an Illumina NovaSeq 6000. TCR cDNA was synthesized by 5'RACE template switching, through which a universal primer site and unique molecular identifiers were introduced. Priming for cDNA synthesis came from both the TCR alpha and TCR beta constant segments. Library amplification used two PCR steps, and the second PCR step added sample barcodes and sequencing adapters. Sequencing of libraries was performed on Illumina HiSeq 2500 (2x100 bp) or NovaSeq (2x150 bp). For the original study's pipeline: Demultiplexing of reads and collapsing into UMI consensus sequences were performed with MIGEC, and V(D)J alignment was carried out with MiXCR. Vaccine-responding clonotypes were identified with edgeR using replicate PBMC samples, with FDR below 0.01 and a log2 fold change above 5 up to day 15 being required. Each bulk clonotype received a CD4 or CD8 identity based on whether the sequenced CD4 or CD8 repertoire contained that clonotype at higher abundance. In-frame beta chains were kept once TCRdb had trimmed the public reads at Q25 with fastp and called clones with MiXCR. One record per CDR3 amino acid sequence lists the most common genes and DNA. The V and J calls and clone size come from TCRdb's table, not from the authors' own analysis. This sample gives over 300,000 distinct CDR3 sequences in total; 3.6% of them show up just once. 20% to 30% of the sample goes to the ten largest clones.

V and J are trimmed by 0 bases and 1 base, and the gene matches miss 8 bases of the junction. Reading from cysteine to phenylalanine, the CDR3 counts 18 amino acids. This entry keeps only the CDR3 DNA: 54 bases, framed from base 1. In the germline V gene, CDR1 corresponds to SGHVS and CDR2 to FNYEAQ. This clonotype was recorded many times. Its antigen is still unknown. No much larger clone exists at a distance of one base, and base qualities are not known. Sample treatment or condition, as interpreted from the label and publication: live attenuated yellow fever vaccine strain. At each blood-draw timepoint, two biological replicates of bulk PBMCs were collected. PBMCs were isolated from peripheral blood using a standard Ficoll-Paque protocol. RNA was extracted with TriZol from bulk PBMCs, CD4 and CD8 fractions, and dextramer-positive and dextramer-negative fractions.

The sequence was collected from a man aged 18 to 30 who received the YFV17D yellow fever vaccine. The sequencing used PBMCs, collected on the day of the yellow fever booster vaccination. This chain joins TRBV7-6 to TRBJ2-1; 8 of the junction bases match TRBD2. CDR3 loop: CASSLARTGGLSYNEQFF. The nucleotides are TGTGCCAGCAGCTTAGCGCGGACGGGGGGGCTATCCTACAATGAGCAGTTCTTC.